Listed below are T cell receptor beta chains from one sample, sequenced in a study of blood T cell repertoires in COVID-19. Data came from immunoSEQ multiplex PCR; TCRdb stores just in-frame clones and leaves some out. The sample gives roughly 380,000 clones, 85% of which show up once; 3.6% is in the top ten. Sequences were obtained from peripheral blood. The receptors come from a woman under 30 with acute or convalescent COVID-19. CDR3s include the opening cysteine and the closing phenylalanine or tryptophan. D genes are given only for firm matches. Some rows mark clone size as missing; the rest say once, few, many or name a class of expanded clone.

TRBV28,once,TRBD2,TRBJ2-5,TGTGCCAGCAGCTTGGTTCCGGGACTAGCGGAAGAGACCCAGTACTTC,CASSLVPGLAEETQYF
TRBV9,-,-,TRBJ1-5,TGTGCCAGCAGCGTAGACGGGGGATCCGGACAGCCCCAGCATTTT,CASSVDGGSGQPQHF
TRBV12-3/TRBV12-4,-,TRBD1,TRBJ1-5,TGTGCCAGCAGTTACGACAGGGACCAGCCCCAGCATTTT,CASSYDRDQPQHF
TRBV5-1,-,TRBD1,TRBJ2-5,TGCGCCAGCAGCTCTACAGGGGGCAACGGGGAGACCCAGTACTTC,CASSSTGGNGETQYF
TRBV19,-,TRBD1,TRBJ1-2,TGTGCCAGTAGTATCCTCGGGACAGGGGGCTATGGCTACACCTTC,CASSILGTGGYGYTF
TRBV25-1,-,-,TRBJ1-1,TGTGCCAGCAGTGAATTTTTAGAACCGTTCACAGCTTTCTTT,CASSEFLEPFTAFF
TRBV5-4,-,TRBD1,TRBJ1-2,TGTGCCAGCAGCAGGCTGGACAGGGAAGCTAACTATGGCTACACCTTC,CASSRLDREANYGYTF
TRBV11-2,-,TRBD2,TRBJ2-7,TGTGCCAGCAGCCCCCGCGGCGCTAGCGGGAGGGCCTACGAGCAGTACTTC,CASSPRGASGRAYEQYF
TRBV7-8,-,TRBD1,TRBJ1-1,TGTGCCAGCAGCCGACGGACAGGGGGCTGGGGGGAAGCTTTCTTT,CASSRRTGGWGEAFF
TRBV27,once,TRBD2,TRBJ2-7,TGTGCCAGCAGCATACGGTGGGCTAGCGGGAGAGGCGAGCAGTACTTC,CASSIRWASGRGEQYF